This T cell receptor beta chain originates from a study of CD8 T cells in ankylosing spondylitis. Findings and limits, study-wide: A TCR beta motif made of about eight highly homologous variants seemed typical of ankylosing spondylitis blood. Disease-linked clones were CD8+ and relatively rare in peripheral blood.

Germline-derived CDR1 and CDR2 are KGHDR and SFDVKD. The CDR3 is 16 amino acids. Trimming removed 3 bases from V and 2 bases from J; junction bases left unmatched: 3. Quantitative 5'-RACE with molecular barcodes was used to make the TCR beta libraries. Via MiXCR, TCRdb re-called the 5' RACE reads, giving one row per CDR3 protein. Of more than 600,000 distinct CDR3 sequences listed, about 20% are singletons. Concerning this clonotype: What it binds is not known.

The chain couples TRBV24-1 to TRBJ2-5; TRBD2 aligns across 12 bases. Sequences were obtained from blood, either unsorted or a sorted T cell fraction (not recorded which). This receptor was identified in a male donor with ankylosing spondylitis. For the CDR3, the DNA is TGTGCCACCAGTGATGGACTAGCGGGACCTCAAGAGACCCAGTACTTC. As protein: CATSDGLAGPQETQYF.